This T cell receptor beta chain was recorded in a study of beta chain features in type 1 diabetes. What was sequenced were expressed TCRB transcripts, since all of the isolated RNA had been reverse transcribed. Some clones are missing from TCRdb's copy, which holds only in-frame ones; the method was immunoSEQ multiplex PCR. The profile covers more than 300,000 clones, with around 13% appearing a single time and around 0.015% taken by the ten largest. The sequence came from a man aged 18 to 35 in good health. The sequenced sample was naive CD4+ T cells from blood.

The CDR3 loop reads CASSFPGVNYEQYF. The CDR3 DNA reads as TGTGCCAGCAGCTTTCCAGGGGTAAACTACGAGCAGTACTTC. The V and J genes are TRBV7-9 and TRBJ2-7; D is possibly TRBD1 (6 bases). The CDR3 loop spans 14 amino acids. With 3 bases removed from V and 3 bases from J, the gap between germline ends came to 12 bases. Per the germline V gene, CDR1 is SEHNR and CDR2 is FQNEAQ (reference sequence).